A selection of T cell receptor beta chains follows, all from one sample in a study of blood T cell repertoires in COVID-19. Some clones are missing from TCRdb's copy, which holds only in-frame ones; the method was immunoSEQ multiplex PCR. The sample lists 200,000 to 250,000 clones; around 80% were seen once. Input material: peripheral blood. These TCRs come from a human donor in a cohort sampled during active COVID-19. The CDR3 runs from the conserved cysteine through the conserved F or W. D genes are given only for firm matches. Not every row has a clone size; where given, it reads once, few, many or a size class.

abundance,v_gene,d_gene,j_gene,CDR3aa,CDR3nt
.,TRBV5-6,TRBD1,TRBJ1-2,CASSVDRRHPFYGYTF,TGTGCCAGCAGCGTGGACAGGCGCCACCCGTTCTATGGCTACACCTTC
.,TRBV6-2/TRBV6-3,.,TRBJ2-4,CASSSPPDNNIQYF,TGTGCCAGCAGTTCCCCGCCGGACAACAACATTCAGTACTTC
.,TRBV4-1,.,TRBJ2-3,CASSPGVAGTDTQYF,TGCGCCAGCAGCCCGGGGGTAGCGGGCACAGATACGCAGTATTTT
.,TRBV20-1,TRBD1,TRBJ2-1,CSASPPTGANEQFF,TGCAGTGCTAGTCCCCCGACAGGGGCGAATGAGCAGTTCTTC
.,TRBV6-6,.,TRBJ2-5,CASSYFPGQETQYF,TGTGCCAGCAGTTATTTCCCAGGACAAGAGACCCAGTACTTC
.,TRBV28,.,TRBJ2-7,CASKGPRGGIYEQYF,TGTGCCAGCAAGGGTCCCAGGGGCGGTATTTACGAGCAGTACTTC
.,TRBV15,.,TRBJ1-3,CATSRARTASGNTIYF,TGTGCCACCAGCAGGGCCCGGACAGCTTCTGGAAACACCATATATTTT
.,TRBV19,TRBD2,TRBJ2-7,CASSGTGTKTLEQYF,TGTGCCAGTAGTGGGACCGGGACTAAAACCCTCGAGCAGTACTTC
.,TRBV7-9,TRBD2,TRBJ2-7,CASSPWTSGISYEQYF,TGTGCCAGCAGCCCCTGGACTAGCGGGATCTCCTACGAGCAGTACTTC
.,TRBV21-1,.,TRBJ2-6,CASSKKSSGGAGANVLTF,TGTGCCAGCAGCAAAAAGTCTAGCGGGGGGGCTGGGGCCAACGTCCTGACTTTC
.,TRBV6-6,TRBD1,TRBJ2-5,CASSPRGTGEETQYF,TGTGCCAGCAGCCCCCGGGGGACAGGGGAAGAGACCCAGTACTTC
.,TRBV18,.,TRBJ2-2,CASSPSSGELFF,TGTGCCAGCTCACCATCTTCCGGGGAGCTGTTTTTT
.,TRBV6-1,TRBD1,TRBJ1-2,CASSEGTGAQANYGYTF,TGTGCCAGCAGTGAAGGGACAGGGGCGCAAGCTAACTATGGCTACACCTTC
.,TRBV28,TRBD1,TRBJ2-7,CASSSGTGNYEQYF,TGTGCCAGCAGCTCCGGGACAGGGAATTACGAGCAGTACTTC
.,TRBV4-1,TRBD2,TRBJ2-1,CASSPAPTSGRSNEQFF,TGCGCCAGCAGCCCGGCCCCGACTAGCGGGAGGTCTAATGAGCAGTTCTTC
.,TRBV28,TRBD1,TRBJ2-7,CASRDRGGESYEQYF,TGTGCCAGCAGGGACAGGGGAGGGGAATCCTACGAGCAGTACTTC
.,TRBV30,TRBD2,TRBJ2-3,CAWSKTSGSTDTQYF,TGTGCCTGGAGTAAGACTAGCGGAAGCACAGATACGCAGTATTTT
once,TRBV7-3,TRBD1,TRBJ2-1,CASSPTGGNAEQFF,TGTGCCAGCAGCCCGACAGGGGGCAACGCTGAGCAGTTCTTC
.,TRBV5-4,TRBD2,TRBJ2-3,CASSSSGTNTDTQYF,TGTGCCAGCAGCTCTAGCGGGACAAACACAGATACGCAGTATTTT
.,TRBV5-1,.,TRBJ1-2,CASSLVDAGVGYTF,TGCGCCAGCAGCTTGGTGGATGCAGGGGTCGGCTACACCTTC
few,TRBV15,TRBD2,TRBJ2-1,CATSRLAGDYNEQFF,TGTGCCACCAGCAGACTAGCGGGGGATTACAATGAGCAGTTCTTC
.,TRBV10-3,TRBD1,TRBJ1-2,CAISGPGGFGYGYTF,TGTGCCATCAGTGGTCCAGGGGGCTTCGGCTATGGCTACACCTTC
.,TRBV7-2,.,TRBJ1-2,CASSPDRNYGYTF,TGTGCCAGCAGCCCCGACAGGAACTATGGCTACACCTTC
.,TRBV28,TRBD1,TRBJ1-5,CASHRGSVQPQHF,TGTGCCTCCCACAGGGGTTCCGTTCAGCCCCAGCATTTT
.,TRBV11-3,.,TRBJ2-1,CASSFRPPEQFF,TGTGCCAGCAGCTTCAGGCCACCTGAGCAGTTCTTC
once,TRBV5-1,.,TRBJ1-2,CASSLGTARNYGYTF,TGCGCCAGCAGCTTGGGGACAGCCAGAAACTATGGCTACACCTTC
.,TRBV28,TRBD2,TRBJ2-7,CASRTSGAYEQYF,TGTGCCAGCCGGACTAGCGGCGCCTACGAGCAGTACTTC
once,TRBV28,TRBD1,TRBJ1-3,CASRRTGQHSIYF,TGTGCCAGCAGGCGGACAGGCCAACACTCCATATATTTT
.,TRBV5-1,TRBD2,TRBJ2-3,CASSLTSGRGDTQYF,TGCGCCAGCAGTTTGACTAGCGGGAGAGGCGATACGCAGTATTTT
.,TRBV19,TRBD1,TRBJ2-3,CASSSGQGTDTQYF,TGTGCCAGTAGTAGCGGACAGGGCACAGATACGCAGTATTTT
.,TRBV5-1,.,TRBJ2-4,CASSPGLAKNIQYF,TGCGCCAGCAGCCCGGGACTAGCCAAAAACATTCAGTACTTC
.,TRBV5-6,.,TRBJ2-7,CASSLLRGNVYEQYF,TGTGCCAGCAGCTTGCTACGGGGGAATGTCTACGAGCAGTACTTC
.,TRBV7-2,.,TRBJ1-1,CASSLEVGRTEAFF,TGTGCCAGCAGCTTAGAGGTGGGGCGTACTGAAGCTTTCTTT
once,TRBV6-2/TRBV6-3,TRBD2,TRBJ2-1,CASSYSSGRPYNEQFF,TGTGCCAGCAGTTACTCATCCGGGAGGCCCTACAATGAGCAGTTCTTC
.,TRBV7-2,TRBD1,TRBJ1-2,CASSPDRDYGYTF,TGTGCCAGCAGCCCGGACAGGGACTATGGCTACACCTTC
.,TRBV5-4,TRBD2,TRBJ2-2,CASSFGTSPGELFF,TGTGCCAGCAGCTTCGGGACTAGCCCCGGGGAGCTGTTTTTT
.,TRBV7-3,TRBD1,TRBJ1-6,CASSTGTGLNSPLHF,TGTGCCAGCAGCACAGGGACAGGATTAAATTCACCCCTCCACTTT